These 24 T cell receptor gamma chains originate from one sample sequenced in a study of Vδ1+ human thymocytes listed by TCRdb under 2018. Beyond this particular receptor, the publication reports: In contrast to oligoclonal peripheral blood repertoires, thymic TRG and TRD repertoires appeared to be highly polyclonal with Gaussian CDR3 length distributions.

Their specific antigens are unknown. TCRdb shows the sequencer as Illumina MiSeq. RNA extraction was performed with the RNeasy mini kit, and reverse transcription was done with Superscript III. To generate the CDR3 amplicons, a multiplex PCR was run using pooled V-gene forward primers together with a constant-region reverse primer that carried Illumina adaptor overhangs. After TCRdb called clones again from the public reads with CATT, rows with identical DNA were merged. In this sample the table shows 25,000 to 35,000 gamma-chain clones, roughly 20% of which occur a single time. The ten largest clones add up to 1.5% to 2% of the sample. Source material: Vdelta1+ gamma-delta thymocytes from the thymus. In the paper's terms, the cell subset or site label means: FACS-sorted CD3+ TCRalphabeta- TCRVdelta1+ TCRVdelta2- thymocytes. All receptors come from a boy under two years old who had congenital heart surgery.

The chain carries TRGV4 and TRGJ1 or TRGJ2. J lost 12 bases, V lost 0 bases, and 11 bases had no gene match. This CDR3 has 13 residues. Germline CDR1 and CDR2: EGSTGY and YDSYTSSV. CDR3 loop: CATWDGPGRVKLF. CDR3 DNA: TGTGCCACCTGGGATGGGCCCGGGAGAGTGAAACTCTTT.

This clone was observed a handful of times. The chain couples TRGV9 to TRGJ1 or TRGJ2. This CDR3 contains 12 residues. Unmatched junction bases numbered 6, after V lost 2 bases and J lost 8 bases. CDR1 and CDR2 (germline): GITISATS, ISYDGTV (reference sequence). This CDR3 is CALWEAPNKKLF. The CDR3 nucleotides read TGTGCCTTGTGGGAGGCTCCGAATAAGAAACTCTTT.

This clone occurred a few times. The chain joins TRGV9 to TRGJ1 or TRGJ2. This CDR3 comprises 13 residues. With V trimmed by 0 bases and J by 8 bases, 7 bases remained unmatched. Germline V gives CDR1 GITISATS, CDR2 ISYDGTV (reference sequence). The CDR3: CALWEVLTNKKLF. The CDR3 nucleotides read TGTGCCTTGTGGGAGGTGCTGACAAATAAGAAACTCTTT.

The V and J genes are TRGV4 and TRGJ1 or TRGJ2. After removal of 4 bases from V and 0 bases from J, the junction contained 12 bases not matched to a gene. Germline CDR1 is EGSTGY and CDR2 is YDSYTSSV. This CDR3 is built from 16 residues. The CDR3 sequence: CATWDPLRGNYYKKLF. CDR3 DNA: TGTGCCACCTGGGACCCACTAAGGGGGAATTATTATAAGAAACTCTTT.

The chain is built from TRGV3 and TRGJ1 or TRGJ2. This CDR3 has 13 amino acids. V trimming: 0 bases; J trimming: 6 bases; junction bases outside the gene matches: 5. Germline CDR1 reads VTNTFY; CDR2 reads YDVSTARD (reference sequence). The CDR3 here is CATWDRRLYKKLF. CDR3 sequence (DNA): TGTGCCACCTGGGACAGGCGACTTTATAAGAAACTCTTT.

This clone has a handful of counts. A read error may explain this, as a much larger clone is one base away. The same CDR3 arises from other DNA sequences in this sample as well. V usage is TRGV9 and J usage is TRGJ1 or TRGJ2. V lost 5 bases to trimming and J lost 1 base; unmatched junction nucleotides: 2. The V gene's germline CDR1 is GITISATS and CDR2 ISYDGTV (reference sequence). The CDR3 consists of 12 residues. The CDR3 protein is CALWANYYKKLF. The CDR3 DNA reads TGTGCCTTGTGGGCCAATTATTATAAGAAACTCTTT.

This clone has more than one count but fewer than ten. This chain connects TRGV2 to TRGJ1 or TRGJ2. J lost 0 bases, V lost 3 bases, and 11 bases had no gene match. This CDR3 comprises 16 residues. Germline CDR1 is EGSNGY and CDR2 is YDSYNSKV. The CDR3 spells CATWDSKLSNYYKKLF. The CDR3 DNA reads TGTGCCACCTGGGACAGTAAATTGTCGAATTATTATAAGAAACTCTTT.

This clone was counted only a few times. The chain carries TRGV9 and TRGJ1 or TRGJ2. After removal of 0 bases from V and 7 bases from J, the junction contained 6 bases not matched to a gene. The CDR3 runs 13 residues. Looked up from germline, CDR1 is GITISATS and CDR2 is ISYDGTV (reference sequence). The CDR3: CALWEVHRYKKLF. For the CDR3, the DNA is TGTGCCTTGTGGGAGGTGCACAGGTATAAGAAACTCTTT.

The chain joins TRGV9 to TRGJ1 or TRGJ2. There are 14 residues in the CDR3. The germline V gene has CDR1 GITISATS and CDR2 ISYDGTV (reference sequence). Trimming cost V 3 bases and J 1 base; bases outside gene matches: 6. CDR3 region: CALWEFQNYYKKLF. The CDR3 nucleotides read TGTGCCTTGTGGGAGTTTCAAAATTATTATAAGAAACTCTTT.

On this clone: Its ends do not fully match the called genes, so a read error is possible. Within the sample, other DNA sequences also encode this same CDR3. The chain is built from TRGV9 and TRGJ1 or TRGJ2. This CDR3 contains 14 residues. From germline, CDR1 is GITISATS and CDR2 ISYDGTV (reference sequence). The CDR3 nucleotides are TGTGCCTTGTGGGAGGTGGAGGGTTATTATAAGAAACTCTTC. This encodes CALWEVEGYYKKLF.

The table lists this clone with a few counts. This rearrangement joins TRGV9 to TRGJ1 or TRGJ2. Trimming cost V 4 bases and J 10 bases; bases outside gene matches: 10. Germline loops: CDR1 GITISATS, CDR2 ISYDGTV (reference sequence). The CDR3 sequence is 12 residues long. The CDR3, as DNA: TGTGCCTTGTGGGATGTCGAGTTCAAGAAACTCTTT. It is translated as CALWDVEFKKLF.

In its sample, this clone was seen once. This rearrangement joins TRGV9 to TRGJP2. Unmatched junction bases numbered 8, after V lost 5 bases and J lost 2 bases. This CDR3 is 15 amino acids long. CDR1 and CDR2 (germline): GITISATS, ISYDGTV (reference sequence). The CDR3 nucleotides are TGTGCCTTGTGGGGGGGGGCCAGTAGTGATTGGATCAAGACGTTT. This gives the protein CALWGGASSDWIKTF.

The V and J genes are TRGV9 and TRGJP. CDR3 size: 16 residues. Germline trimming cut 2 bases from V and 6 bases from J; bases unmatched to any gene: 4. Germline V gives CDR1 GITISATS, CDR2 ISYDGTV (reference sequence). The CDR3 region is CALWEAPELGKKIKVF. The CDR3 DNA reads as TGTGCCTTGTGGGAGGCCCCAGAGTTGGGCAAAAAAATCAAGGTATTT.

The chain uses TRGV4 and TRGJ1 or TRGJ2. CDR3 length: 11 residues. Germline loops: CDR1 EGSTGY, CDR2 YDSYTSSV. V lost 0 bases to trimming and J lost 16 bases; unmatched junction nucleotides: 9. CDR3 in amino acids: CATWDGSSHLF. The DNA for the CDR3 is TGTGCCACCTGGGATGGGTCCAGCCACCTCTTT.

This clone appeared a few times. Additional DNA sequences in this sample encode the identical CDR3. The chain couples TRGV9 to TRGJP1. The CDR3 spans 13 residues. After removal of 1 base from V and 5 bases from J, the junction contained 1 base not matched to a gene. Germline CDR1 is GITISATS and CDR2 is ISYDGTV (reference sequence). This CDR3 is CALWEVTGWFKIF. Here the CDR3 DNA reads TGTGCCTTGTGGGAGGTTACTGGTTGGTTCAAGATATTT.

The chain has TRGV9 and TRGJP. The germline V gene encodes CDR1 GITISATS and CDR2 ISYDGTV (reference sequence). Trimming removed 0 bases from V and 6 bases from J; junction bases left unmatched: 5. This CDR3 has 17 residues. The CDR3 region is CALWEVEGELGKKIKVF. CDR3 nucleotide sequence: TGTGCCTTGTGGGAGGTGGAGGGAGAGTTGGGCAAAAAAATCAAGGTATTT.

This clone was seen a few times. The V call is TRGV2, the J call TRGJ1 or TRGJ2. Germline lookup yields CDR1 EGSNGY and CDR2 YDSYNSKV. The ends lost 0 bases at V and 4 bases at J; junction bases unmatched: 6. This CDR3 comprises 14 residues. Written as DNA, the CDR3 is TGTGCCACCTGGGACGGGGACAGGTATTATAAGAAACTCTTT. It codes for CATWDGDRYYKKLF.

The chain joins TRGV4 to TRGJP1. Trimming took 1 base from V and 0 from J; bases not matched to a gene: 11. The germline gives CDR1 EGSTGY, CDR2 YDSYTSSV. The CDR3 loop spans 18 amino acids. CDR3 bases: TGTGCCACCTGGGATGGTCCTAAAATTTATACCACTGGTTGGTTCAAGATATTT. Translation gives CATWDGPKIYTTGWFKIF.

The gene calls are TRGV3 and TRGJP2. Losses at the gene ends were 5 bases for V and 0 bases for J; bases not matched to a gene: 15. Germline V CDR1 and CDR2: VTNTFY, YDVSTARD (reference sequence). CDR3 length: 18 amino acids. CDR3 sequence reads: CATWAVGEPYSSDWIKTF. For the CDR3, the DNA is TGTGCCACCTGGGCCGTGGGGGAACCGTATAGTAGTGATTGGATCAAGACGTTT.

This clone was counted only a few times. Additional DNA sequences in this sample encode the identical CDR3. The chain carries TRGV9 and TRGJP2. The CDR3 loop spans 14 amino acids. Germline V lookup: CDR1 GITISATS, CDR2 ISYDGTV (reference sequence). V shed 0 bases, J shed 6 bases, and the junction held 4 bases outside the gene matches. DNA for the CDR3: TGTGCCTTGTGGGAGGTGCGGGGTGATTGGATCAAGACGTTT. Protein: CALWEVRGDWIKTF.

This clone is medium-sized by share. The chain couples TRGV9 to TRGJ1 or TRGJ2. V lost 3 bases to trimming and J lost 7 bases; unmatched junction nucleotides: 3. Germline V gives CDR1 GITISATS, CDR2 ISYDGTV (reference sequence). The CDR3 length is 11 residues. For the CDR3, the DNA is TGTGCCTTGTGGGAGAAATATAAGAAACTCTTT. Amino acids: CALWEKYKKLF.

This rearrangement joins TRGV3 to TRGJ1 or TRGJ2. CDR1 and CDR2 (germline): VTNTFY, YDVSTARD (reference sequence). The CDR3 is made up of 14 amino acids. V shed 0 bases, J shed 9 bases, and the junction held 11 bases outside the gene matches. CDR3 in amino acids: CATWDRGSYVKKLF. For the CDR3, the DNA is TGTGCCACCTGGGACAGGGGGTCATATGTTAAGAAACTCTTT.

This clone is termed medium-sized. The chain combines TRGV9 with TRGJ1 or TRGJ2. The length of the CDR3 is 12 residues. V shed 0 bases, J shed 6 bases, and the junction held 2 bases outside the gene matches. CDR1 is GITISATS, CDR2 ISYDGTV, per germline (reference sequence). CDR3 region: CALWEVFYKKLF. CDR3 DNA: TGTGCCTTGTGGGAGGTGTTTTATAAGAAACTCTTT.

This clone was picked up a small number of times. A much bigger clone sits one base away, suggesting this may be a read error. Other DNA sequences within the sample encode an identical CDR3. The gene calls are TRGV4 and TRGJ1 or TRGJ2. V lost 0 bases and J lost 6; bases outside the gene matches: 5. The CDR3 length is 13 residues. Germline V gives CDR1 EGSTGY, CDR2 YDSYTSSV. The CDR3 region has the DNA TGTGCCACCTGGGATGGGCCTTTTTATAAGAAACTCTTT. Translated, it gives CATWDGPFYKKLF.